This T cell receptor beta chain appears in the sequencing data of a study of blood T cell repertoires in COVID-19. The CDR3 is 15 amino acids. The junction had 9 bases not matched to a gene; V was cut back by 0 bases and J by 5 bases. The germline gives CDR1 GTSNPN, CDR2 SVGIG (reference sequence). As originally analysed: Reference gene primer amplification in the assay estimated nucleated cell counts. Method: immunoSEQ multiplex PCR; TCRdb's copy keeps in-frame clones and lacks some. The V and J calls and the clone size are those of that table, but D and trimming were determined from the DNA. Of more than 150,000 clones detected, about 86% appear once; the ten largest clones hold roughly 8.2%.

Source material: peripheral blood. The gene calls are TRBV30 and TRBJ2-5; the match to TRBD2 covers 7 bases. This TCR was sampled from a man in his 60s with acute or convalescent COVID-19. CDR3 coding DNA: TGTGCCTGGAGTGTAAGGTTAGCGGGTGCGGAGACCCAGTACTTC. Translating gives CAWSVRLAGAETQYF.